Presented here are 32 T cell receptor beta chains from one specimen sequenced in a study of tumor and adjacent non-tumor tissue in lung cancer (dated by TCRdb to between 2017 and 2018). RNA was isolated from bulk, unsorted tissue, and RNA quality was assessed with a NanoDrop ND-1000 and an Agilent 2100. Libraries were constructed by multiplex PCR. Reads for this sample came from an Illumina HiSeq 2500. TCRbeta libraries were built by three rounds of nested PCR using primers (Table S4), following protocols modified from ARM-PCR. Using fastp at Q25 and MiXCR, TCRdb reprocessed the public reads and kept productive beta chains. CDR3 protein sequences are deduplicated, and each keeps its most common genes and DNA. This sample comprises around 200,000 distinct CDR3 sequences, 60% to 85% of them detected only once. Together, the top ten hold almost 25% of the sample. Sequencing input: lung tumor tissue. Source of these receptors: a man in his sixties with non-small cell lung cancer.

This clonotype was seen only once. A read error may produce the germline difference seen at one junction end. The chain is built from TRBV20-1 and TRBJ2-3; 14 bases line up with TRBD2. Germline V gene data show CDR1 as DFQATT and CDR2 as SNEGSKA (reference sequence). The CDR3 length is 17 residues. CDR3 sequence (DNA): TGCAGTGCTAGAGTGGGGGGACTAGCGGGGGTCGGAGATGCGCAGTATTTT. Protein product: CSARVGGLAGVGDAQYF.

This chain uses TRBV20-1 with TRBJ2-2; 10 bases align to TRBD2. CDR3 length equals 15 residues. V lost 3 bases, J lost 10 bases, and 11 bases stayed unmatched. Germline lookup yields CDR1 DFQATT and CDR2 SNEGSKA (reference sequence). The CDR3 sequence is CSASESGRVRAELFF. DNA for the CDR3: TGCAGTGCTAGTGAGAGCGGGAGGGTCCGCGCGGAGCTGTTTTTT.

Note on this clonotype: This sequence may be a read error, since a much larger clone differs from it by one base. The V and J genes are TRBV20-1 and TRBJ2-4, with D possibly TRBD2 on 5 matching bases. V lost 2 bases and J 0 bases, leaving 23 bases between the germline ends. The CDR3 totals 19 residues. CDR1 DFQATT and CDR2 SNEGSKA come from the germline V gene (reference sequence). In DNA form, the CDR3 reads TGCAGTGCTAGAAGCCTAGTTTACGGGGTAGAGGAAGCCAAAAACATTCAGTACTTC. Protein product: CSARSLVYGVEEAKNIQYF.

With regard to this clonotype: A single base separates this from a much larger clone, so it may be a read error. DNA of the CDR3: TGTGTCAGCAGCTCGTTAGTTGGGGCAGATACGCAGTATTTT. This gives the protein CVSSSLVGADTQYF. The rearrangement links TRBV5-6 to TRBJ2-3; D uncertain. There are 14 residues in the CDR3. Germline CDR1 SGHDT, CDR2 YYEEEE.

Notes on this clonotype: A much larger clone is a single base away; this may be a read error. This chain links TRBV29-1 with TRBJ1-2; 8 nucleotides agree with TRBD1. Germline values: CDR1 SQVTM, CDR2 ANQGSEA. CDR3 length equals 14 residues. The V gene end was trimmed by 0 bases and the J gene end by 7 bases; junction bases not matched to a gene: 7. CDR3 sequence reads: CSVEELAGGCGYTF. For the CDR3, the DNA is TGCAGCGTTGAAGAATTGGCAGGGGGCTGTGGCTACACCTTC.

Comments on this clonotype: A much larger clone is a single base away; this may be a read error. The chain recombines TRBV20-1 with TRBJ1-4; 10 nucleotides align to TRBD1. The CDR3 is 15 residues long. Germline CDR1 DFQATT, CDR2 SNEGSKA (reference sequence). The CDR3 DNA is TGCAGTGCTAGGGACTCGGGACAGGGGCATGAAAAAGTGTTTTTT. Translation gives CSARDSGQGHEKVFF.

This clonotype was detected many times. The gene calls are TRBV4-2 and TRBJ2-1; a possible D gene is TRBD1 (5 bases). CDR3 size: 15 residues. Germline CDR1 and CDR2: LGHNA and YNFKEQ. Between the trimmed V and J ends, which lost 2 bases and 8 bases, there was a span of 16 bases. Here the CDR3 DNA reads TGTGCCAGCAGCCAAAAGGGGCCTAGGTTCGATGAGCAGTTCTTC. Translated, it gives CASSQKGPRFDEQFF.

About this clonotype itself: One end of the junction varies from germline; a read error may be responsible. CDR3 residues: CASRARPIAKTIRYF. CDR3 nucleotides: TGTGCCAGCAGGGCACGCCCGATAGCCAAAACCATTCGGTACTTC. The gene calls are TRBV11-2 and TRBJ2-4; no clear D. This CDR3 is built from 15 residues. From germline, CDR1 is SGHAT and CDR2 FQNNGV.

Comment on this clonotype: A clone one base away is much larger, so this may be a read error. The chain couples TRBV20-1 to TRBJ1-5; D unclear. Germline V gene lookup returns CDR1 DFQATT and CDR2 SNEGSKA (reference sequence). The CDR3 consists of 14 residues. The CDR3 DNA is TGCAGTGCTAGTCCCGTCCAGCCGAGGCAGCCCCAGCAATTT. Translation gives CSASPVQPRQPQQF.

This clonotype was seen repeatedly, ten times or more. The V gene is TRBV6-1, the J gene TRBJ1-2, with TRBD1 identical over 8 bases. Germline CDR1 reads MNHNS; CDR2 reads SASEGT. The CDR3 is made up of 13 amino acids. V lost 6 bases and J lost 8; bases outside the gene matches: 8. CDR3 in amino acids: CASRIGQGDGYTF. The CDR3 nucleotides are TGTGCCAGCAGGATCGGACAGGGTGACGGCTACACCTTC.

The CDR3 sequence: CASSYSGQGSVAYTF. The DNA of the CDR3 is TGTGCCAGCAGTTACTCGGGACAGGGATCAGTCGCCTACACCTTC. The chain has TRBV6-5 and TRBJ1-2; 9 bases agree with TRBD1. The CDR3 consists of 15 residues. CDR1 and CDR2 (germline): MNHEY, SVGAGI. Germline trimming cut 0 bases from V and 10 bases from J; bases unmatched to any gene: 9.

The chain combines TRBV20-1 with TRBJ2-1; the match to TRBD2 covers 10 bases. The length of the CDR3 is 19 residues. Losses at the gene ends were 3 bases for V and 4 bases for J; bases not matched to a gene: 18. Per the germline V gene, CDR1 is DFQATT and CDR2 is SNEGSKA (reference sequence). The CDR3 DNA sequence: TGCAGTGCTAGGGGTTGGTCTAGCGGGAGTGAGGCCAGATACAATGAGCAGTTCTTC. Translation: CSARGWSSGSEARYNEQFF.

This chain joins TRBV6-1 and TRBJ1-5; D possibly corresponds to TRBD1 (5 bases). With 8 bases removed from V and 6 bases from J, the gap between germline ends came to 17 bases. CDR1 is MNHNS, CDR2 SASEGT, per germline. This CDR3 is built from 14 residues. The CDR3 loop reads CASCAPGRGQPQHF. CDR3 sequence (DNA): TGTGCCAGCTGTGCCCCGGGGAGGGGTCAGCCCCAGCATTTT.

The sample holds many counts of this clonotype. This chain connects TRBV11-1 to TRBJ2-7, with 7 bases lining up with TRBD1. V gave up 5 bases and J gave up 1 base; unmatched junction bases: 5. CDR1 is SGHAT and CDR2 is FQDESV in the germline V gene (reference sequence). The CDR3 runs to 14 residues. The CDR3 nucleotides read TGTGCCAGCAGCCGGGACAGCTTATCCTACGAGCAGTACTTC. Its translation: CASSRDSLSYEQYF.

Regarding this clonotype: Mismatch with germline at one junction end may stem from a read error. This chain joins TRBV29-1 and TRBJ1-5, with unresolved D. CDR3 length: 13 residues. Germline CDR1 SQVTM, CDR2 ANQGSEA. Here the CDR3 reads CGVDRALHQPQHF. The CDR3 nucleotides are TGTGGCGTAGACCGCGCCCTACATCAGCCCCAGCATTTT.

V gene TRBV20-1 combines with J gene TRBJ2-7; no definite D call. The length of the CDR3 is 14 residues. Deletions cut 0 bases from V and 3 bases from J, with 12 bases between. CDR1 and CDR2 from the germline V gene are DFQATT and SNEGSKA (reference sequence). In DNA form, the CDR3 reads TGCAGTGCTAGAGACTCCTCAGGAATCTACGAGCAGTACTTC. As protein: CSARDSSGIYEQYF.

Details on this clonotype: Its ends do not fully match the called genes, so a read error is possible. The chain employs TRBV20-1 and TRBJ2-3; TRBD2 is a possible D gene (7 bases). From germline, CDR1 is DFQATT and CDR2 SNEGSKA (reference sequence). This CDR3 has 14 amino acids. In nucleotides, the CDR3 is TGCAGTGCTCTAGTGGGGGGGCACACAGATACACAGTATTTT. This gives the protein CSALVGGHTDTQYF.

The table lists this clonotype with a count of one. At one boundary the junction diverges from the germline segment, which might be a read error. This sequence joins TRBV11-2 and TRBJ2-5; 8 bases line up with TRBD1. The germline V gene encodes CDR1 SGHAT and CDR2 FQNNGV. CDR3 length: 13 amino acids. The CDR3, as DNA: TGTGCCAGCAGCTTAGAGGCCCAGGGGGCCCAGTATTTC. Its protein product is CASSLEAQGAQYF. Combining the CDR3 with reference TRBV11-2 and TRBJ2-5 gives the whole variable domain EAGVAQSPRYKIIEKRQSVAFWCNPISGHATLYWYQQILGQGPKLLIQFQNNGVVDDSQLPKDRFSAERLKGVDSTLKIQPAKLEDSAVYLCASSLEAQGAQYFGPGTRLLVL.

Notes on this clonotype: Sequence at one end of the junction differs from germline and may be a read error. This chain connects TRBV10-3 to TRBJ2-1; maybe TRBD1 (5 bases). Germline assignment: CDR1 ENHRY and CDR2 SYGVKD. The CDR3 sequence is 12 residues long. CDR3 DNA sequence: TGTGCCATCAAGGGATCGGACAATGAGCAGTGCTTC. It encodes CAIKGSDNEQCF.

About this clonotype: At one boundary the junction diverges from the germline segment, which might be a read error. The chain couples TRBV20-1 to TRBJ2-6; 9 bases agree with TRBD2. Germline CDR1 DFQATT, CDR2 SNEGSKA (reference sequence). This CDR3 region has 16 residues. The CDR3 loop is CSASQRGASGANILTF. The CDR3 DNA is TGCAGTGCTAGTCAGCGGGGGGCCTCTGGGGCCAACATCCTGACTTTC.

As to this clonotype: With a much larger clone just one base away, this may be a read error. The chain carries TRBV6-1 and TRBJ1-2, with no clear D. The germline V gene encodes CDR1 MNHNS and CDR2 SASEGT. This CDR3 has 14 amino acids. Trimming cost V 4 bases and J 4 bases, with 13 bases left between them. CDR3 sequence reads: CASSGGAVGYGYTF. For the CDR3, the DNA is TGTGCCAGCAGTGGAGGAGCGGTGGGCTATGGCTACACCTTC.

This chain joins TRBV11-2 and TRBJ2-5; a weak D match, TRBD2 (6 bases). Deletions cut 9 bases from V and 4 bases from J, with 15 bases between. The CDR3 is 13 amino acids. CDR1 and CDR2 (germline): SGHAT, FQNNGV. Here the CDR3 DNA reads TGTGCCAGGACGCAACGGGGGTTAGAGACCCAGTACTTC. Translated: CARTQRGLETQYF.

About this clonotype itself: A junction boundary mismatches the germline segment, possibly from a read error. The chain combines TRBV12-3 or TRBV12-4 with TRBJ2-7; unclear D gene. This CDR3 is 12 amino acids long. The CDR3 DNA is TGTGCCACCAGTTTCCGGTGCTACGAGCAGTACTTC. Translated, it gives CATSFRCYEQYF.

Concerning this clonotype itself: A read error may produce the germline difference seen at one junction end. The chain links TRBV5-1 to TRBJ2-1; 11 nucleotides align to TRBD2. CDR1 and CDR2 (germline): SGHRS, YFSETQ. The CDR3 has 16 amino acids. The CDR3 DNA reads TGCGCCAGCAGCTTGGAGCTAGCGGGGGGCCACAATGAGCAGCTCTTT. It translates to CASSLELAGGHNEQLF.

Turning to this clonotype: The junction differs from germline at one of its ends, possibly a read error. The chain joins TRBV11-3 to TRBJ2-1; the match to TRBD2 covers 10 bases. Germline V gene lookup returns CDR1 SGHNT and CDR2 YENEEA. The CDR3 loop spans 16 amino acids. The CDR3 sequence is CASSPSTGLAWNEQSF. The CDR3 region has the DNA TGTGCCAGCAGCCCAAGCACGGGACTAGCGTGGAATGAGCAGTCCTTC.

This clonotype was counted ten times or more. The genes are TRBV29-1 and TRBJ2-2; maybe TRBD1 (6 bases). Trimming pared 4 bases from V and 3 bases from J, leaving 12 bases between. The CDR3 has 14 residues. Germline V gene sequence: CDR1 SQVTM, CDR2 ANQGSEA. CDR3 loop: CSVAAGVDTGELFF. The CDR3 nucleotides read TGCAGCGTTGCTGCAGGGGTGGACACCGGGGAGCTGTTTTTT.

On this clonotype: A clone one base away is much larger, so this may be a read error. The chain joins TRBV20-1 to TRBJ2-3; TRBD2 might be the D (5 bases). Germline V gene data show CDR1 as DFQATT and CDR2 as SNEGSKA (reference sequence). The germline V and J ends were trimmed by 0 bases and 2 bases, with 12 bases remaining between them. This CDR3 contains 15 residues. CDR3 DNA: TGCAGTGCTAGAGATCTAGGGAGCTTCACAGATACGCAGTATTTT. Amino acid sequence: CSARDLGSFTDTQYF.

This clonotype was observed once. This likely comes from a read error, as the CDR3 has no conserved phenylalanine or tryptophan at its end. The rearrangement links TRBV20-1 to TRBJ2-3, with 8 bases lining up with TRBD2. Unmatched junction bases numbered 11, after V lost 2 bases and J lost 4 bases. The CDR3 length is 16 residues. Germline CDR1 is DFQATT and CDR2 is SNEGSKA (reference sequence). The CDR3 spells CSARTLWRGEPDTQYI. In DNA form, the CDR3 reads TGCAGTGCTAGAACCCTCTGGCGGGGGGAGCCAGATACGCAGTATATT.

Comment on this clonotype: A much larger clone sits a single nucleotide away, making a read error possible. The CDR3 DNA sequence: TGCGCCTGCAGCCATGTGGACAGTCCCTCTAACTATGGCTACACCTTC. This codes for CACSHVDSPSNYGYTF. The rearrangement uses TRBV4-3 and TRBJ1-2, with D tentatively TRBD1 (6 bases). Germline CDR1 is LGHNA and CDR2 is YSLEER. This CDR3 has 16 residues.

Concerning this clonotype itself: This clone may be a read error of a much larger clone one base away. Written as DNA, the CDR3 is TGCAGTGCTAGTGGGACAGGGTCCTTGTCCCTCCTCTTT. Protein sequence: CSASGTGSLSLLF. J is TRBJ1-6 and V is TRBV20-1; 9 bases match TRBD1. The CDR3 has 13 amino acids. CDR1 DFQATT and CDR2 SNEGSKA come from the germline V gene (reference sequence).

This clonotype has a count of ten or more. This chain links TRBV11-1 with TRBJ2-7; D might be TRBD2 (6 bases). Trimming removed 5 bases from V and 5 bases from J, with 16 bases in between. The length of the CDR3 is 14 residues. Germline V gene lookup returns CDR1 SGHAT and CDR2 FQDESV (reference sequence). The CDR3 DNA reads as TGTGCCAGCAGCCGATCGCTAGCGCTGGACGAGCAGTACTTC. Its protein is CASSRSLALDEQYF.

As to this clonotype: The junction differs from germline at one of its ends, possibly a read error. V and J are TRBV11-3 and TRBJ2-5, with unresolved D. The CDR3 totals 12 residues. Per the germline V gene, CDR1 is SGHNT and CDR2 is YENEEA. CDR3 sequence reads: CASNFPQEAQYF. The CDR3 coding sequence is TGTGCCAGCAACTTCCCCCAAGAGGCCCAGTACTTC.